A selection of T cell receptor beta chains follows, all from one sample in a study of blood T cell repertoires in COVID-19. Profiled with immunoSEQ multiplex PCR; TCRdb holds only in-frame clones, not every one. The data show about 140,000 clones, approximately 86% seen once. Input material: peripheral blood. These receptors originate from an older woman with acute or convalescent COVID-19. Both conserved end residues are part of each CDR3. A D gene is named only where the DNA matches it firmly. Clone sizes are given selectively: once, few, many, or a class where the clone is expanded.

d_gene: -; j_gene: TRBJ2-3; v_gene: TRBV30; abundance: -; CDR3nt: TGTGCCTGGAGTGTACCGGCTAGTAGCACAGATACGCAGTATTTT; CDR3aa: CAWSVPASSTDTQYF
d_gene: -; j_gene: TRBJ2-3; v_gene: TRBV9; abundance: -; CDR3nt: TGTGCCAGCAGCCTAAGGAGGGGAGATACGCAGTATTTT; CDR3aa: CASSLRRGDTQYF
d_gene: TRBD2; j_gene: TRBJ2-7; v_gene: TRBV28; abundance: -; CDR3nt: TGTGCCACCGAGCCTAGCGGGGAGGATGTTGAGCAGTACTTC; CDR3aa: CATEPSGEDVEQYF
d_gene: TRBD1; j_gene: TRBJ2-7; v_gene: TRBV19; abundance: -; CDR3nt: TGTGCCAGTAGTAACCCGGAACAGGGGGCTAAGCAGTACTTC; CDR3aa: CASSNPEQGAKQYF
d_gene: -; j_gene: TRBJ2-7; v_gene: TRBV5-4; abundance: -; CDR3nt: TGTGCCAGCAGCTTGGTATGGGGCAACTCCTACGAGCAGTACTTC; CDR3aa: CASSLVWGNSYEQYF
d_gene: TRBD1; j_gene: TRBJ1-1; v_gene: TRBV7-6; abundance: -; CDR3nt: TGTGCCAGCAGCTTAGAGGATTTTTTTGGGACAGGGAACACTGAAGCTTTCTTT; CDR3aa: CASSLEDFFGTGNTEAFF
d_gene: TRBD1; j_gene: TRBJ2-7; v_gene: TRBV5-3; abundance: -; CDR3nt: TGTGCCAGAAGCTCGAGGACAGGGCTCACCTACGAGCAGTACTTC; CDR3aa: CARSSRTGLTYEQYF
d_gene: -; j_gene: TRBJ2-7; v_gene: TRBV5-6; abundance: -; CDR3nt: TGTGCCAGCAGCTTGGACAGGGTCTACGAGCAGTACTTC; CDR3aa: CASSLDRVYEQYF
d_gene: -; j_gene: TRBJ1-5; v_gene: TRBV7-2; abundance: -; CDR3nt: TGTGCCAGCAGCTTAGGACAGCTTAGCAATCAGCCCCAGCATTTT; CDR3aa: CASSLGQLSNQPQHF
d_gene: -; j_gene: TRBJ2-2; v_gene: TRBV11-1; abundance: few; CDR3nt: TGTGCCAGCAGCTTATATAGGGGTCGGGACACCGGGGAGCTGTTTTTT; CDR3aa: CASSLYRGRDTGELFF
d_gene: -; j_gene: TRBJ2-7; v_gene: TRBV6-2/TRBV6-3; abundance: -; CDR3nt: TGTGCCAGCAGTTACTATCCGGGACTGATTAACTCCTGCGAGCAGTACTTC; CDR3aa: CASSYYPGLINSCEQYF
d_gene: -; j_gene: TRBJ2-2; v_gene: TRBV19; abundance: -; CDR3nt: TGTGCCAGTCGCACTAGTATCGGCCTGAGTGGCCCCGGGGAGCTGTTTTTT; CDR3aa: CASRTSIGLSGPGELFF
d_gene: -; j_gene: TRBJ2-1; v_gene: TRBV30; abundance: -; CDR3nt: TGTGCCTGGACCCCGCGGGGGCCCCCCTACAATGAGCAGTTCTTC; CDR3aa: CAWTPRGPPYNEQFF
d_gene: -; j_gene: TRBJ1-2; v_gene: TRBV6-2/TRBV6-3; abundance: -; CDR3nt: TGTGCCAGCAGTTACAGCCACAGGGCATCAGGAGGCTACACCTTC; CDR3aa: CASSYSHRASGGYTF
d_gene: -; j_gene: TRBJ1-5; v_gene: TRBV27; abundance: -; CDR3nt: TGTGCCAGTTCTAGGGACATAAAGTATCAGCCCCAGCATTTT; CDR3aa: CASSRDIKYQPQHF
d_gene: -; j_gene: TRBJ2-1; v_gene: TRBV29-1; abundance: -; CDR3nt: TGCAGCGTTGAAGATTTGTCCCCTGCAGGGCAAGTTCTGTACAATGAGCAGTTCTTC; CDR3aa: CSVEDLSPAGQVLYNEQFF
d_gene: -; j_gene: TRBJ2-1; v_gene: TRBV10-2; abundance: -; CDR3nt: TGCGCCAGCAGTGGGGCGGGGGCCGCGTATGGCTACAATGAGCAGTTCTTC; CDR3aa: CASSGAGAAYGYNEQFF
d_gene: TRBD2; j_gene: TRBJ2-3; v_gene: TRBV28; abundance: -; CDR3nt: TGTGCCAGCAGGGAAGCGGGGGGAAACACAGATACGCAGTATTTT; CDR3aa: CASREAGGNTDTQYF
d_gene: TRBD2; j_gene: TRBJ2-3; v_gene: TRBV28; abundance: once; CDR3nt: TGTGCCAGCAGTTTAGGGGTAGCGGGGGATTCCACAGATACGCAGTATTTT; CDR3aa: CASSLGVAGDSTDTQYF
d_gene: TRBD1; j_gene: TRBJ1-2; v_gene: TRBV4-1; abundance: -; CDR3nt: TGCGCCAGCAGCCCACCCGGACAGGGGGCCTATGGCTACACCTTC; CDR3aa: CASSPPGQGAYGYTF
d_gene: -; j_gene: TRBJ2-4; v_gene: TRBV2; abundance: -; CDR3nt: TGTGCCAGCAACGAGGACAGTTCCAAAAACATTCAGTACTTC; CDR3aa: CASNEDSSKNIQYF
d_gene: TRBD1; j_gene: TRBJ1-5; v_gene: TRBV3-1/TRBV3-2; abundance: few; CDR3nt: TGTGCCAGCAGCCAAGATTATCCAGGGGGCACGAGCAATCAGCCCCAGCATTTT; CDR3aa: CASSQDYPGGTSNQPQHF
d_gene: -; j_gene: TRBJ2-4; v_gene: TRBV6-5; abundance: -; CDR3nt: TGTGCCAGCAGCCGTTACGGAGGTCACATTCAGTACTTC; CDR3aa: CASSRYGGHIQYF
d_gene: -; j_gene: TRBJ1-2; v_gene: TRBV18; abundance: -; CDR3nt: TGTGCCAGCTCACCATTAGACATCGCTAACTATGGCTACACCTTC; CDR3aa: CASSPLDIANYGYTF
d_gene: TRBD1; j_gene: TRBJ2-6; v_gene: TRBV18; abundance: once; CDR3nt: TGTGCCAGCCCTACAGGGGGCGTCGGGTCTGGGGCCAACGTCCTGACTTTC; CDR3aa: CASPTGGVGSGANVLTF
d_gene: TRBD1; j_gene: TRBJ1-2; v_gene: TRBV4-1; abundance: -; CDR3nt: TGCGCCAGCAGCCAAGTGAAGGACAGGCACTATGGCTACACCTTC; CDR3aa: CASSQVKDRHYGYTF
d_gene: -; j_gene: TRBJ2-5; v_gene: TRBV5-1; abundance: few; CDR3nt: TGCGCCAGCAGCAGCGCCGGGAGTACTAATGAGGAGACCCAGTACTTC; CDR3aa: CASSSAGSTNEETQYF
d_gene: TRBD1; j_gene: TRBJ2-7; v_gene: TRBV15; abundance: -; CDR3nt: TGTGCCACCAGCAGAGAACCGGACAGGGCCTCCTACGAGCAGTACTTC; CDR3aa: CATSREPDRASYEQYF
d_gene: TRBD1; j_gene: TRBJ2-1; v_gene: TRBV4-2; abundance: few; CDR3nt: TGTGCCAGCAGCCATTCCGGGACAGGGGTTTTGAGTGAGCAGTTCTTC; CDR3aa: CASSHSGTGVLSEQFF
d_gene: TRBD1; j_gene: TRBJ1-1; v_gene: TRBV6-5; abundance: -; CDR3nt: TGTGCCAGCAGTCAGGGGGGCCTACAGAACACTGAAGCTTTCTTT; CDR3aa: CASSQGGLQNTEAFF
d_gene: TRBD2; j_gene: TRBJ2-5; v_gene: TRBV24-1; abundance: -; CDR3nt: TGTGCCACCAGCTCGAAGCGGGGGGAAGGGAAAGAGACCCAGTACTTC; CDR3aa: CATSSKRGEGKETQYF
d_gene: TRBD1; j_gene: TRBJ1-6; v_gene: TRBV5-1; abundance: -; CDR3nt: TGCGCCAGCAGCTCGGGACAGGGGACGAATAATTCACCCCTCCACTTT; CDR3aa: CASSSGQGTNNSPLHF
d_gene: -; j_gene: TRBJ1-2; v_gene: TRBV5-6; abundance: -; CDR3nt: TGTGCCAGCAGCTTGGAGGCGGTTAACTATGGCTACACCTTC; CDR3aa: CASSLEAVNYGYTF
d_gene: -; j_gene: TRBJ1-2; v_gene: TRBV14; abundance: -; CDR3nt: TGTGCCAGCAGCCAAGGAACCCCTCCCCTCGGCAGGGCAAGGGGTGGCTACACCTTC; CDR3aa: CASSQGTPPLGRARGGYTF
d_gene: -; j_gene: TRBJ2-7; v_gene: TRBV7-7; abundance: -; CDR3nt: TGTGCTAGCAGCGCCGGAGGGACCTACGAGCAGTACTTC; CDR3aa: CASSAGGTYEQYF
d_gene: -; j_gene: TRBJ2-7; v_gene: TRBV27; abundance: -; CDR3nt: TGTGCCAGTTCAGACAGAATGCCCTCCGCGGCCACCTACGAGCAGTACTTC; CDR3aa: CASSDRMPSAATYEQYF
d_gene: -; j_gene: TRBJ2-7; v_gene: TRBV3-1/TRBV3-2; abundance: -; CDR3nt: TGTGCCAGCAGCCATGAGGGCGTGGGGTACGAGCAGTACTTC; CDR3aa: CASSHEGVGYEQYF
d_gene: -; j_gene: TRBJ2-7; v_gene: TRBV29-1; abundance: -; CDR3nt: TGCAGCGGAAGCGATAGCGGCTACGAGCAGTACTTC; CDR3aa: CSGSDSGYEQYF
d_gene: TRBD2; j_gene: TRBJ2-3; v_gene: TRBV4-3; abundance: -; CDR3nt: TGCGCCAGCAGCCAGCAGGTCAGAACTAGCGGGGTAGGGGGAGATACGCAGTATTTT; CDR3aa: CASSQQVRTSGVGGDTQYF
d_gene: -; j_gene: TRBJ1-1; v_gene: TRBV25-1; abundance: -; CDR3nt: TGTGCCAGCAGTGAATATTCAGGGGTAACTGAAGCTTTCTTT; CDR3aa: CASSEYSGVTEAFF
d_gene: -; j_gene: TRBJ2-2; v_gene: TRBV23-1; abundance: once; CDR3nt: TGCGCCAGCATTCTTCCGGGACATCCGAACACCGGGGAGCTGTTTTTT; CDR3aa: CASILPGHPNTGELFF
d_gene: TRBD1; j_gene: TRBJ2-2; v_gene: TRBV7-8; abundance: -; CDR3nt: TGTGCCAGCAGGACAGGGGGCTCGCGGGGCACCGGGGAGCTGTTTTTT; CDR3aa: CASRTGGSRGTGELFF
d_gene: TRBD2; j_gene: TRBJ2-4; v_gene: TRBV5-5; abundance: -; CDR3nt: TGTGCCAGCAGCTCCCTGCCGTCTAGCGGGGGGGTAGCCAAAAACATTCAGTACTTC; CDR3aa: CASSSLPSSGGVAKNIQYF
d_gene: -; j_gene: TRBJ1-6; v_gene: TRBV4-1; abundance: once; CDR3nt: TGCGCCAGCAGCCCTACAGGGAACGCTAATAATTCACCCCTCCACTTT; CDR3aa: CASSPTGNANNSPLHF
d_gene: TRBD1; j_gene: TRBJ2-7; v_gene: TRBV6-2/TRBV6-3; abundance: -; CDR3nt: TGTGCCAGCAGCCCCCAGGGGGTCGGGAATACGATAGAGCAGTACTTC; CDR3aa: CASSPQGVGNTIEQYF
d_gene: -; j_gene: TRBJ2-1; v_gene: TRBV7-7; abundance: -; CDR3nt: TGTGCTAGCAGCTTAGGTGCGGGGCGGGACAATGAGCAGTTCTTC; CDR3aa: CASSLGAGRDNEQFF
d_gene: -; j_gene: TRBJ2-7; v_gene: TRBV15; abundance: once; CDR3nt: TGTGCCACCAGCAGAGACAGTTCCTACGAGCAGTACTTC; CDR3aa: CATSRDSSYEQYF
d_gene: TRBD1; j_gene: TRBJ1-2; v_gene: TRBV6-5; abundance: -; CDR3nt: TGTGCCAGCATCGGGCAGGGGGTAATGGGCTATGGCTACACCTTC; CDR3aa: CASIGQGVMGYGYTF
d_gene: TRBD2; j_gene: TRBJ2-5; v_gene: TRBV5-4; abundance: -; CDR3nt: TGTGCCAGCAGTAGGCTAGCGGGGGGGGACCAAGAGACCCAGTACTTC; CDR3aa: CASSRLAGGDQETQYF
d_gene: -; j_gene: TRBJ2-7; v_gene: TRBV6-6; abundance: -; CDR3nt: TGTGCCAGCACCTCGAGAGGTCCCTACGAGCAGTACTTC; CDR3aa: CASTSRGPYEQYF
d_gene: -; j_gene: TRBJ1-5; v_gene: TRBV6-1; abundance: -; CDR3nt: TGTGCCAGCAGTGAATTGTTCGTACAGATTAATCAGCCCCAGCATTTT; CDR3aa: CASSELFVQINQPQHF
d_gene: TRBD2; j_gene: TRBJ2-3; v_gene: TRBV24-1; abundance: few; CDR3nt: TGTGCCACCAGTGATCCGGGGGGGAGGACAGATACGCAGTATTTT; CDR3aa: CATSDPGGRTDTQYF
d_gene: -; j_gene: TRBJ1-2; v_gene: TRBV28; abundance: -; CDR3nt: TGTGCCAGCAGTTCCTTGGGGACCGGGAGAAATTATGGCTACACCTTC; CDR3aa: CASSSLGTGRNYGYTF
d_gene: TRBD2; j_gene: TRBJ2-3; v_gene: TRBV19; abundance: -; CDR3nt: TGTGCCAGTAGTAGTAGGGGTAGCGGGCCAGATACGCAGTATTTT; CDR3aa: CASSSRGSGPDTQYF
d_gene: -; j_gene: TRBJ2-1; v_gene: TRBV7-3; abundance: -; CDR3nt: TGTGCCAGCAGCTTAAGGCGAGACACCGACAATGAGCAGTTCTTC; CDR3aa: CASSLRRDTDNEQFF
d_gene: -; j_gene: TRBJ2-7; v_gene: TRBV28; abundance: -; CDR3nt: TGTGCCAGCAGTGAAGGGGGAAGATCCTACGAGCAGTACTTC; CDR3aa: CASSEGGRSYEQYF
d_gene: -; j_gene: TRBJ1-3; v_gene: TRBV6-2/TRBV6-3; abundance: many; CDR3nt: TGTGCCAGCAACCCCGGGGGTTCTGGAAACACCATATATTTT; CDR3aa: CASNPGGSGNTIYF
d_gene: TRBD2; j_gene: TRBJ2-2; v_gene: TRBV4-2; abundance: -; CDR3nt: TGTGCCAGCAGCTCGAGCGGGGGGCGCACCGGGGAGCTGTTTTTT; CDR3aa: CASSSSGGRTGELFF
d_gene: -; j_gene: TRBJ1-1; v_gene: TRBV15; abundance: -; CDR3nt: TGTGCCACCAGCAGACAGCAGGGGGAAGCTTTCTTT; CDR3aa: CATSRQQGEAFF
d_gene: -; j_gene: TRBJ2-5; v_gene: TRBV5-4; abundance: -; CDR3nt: TGTGCCAGCAGCTTTGGCGGCCCAGGGGAGACCCAGTACTTC; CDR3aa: CASSFGGPGETQYF